The 14 T cell receptor beta chains in this list originate from one sample, sequenced in a study of OX40 agonist ivuxolimab in advanced cancers. Libraries were prepared by immunoSEQ multiplex PCR; TCRdb keeps only in-frame clonotypes and omits some of them. The table lists 52,000 or so clones, around four fifths of them singletons. Sequences were derived from CD4+ or CD8+ T cells sorted from blood, sampled in a trial of the OX40 agonist ivuxolimab. The receptor source for this set is an adult with an advanced solid tumor such as melanoma, head and neck, liver or kidney cancer.

The chain uses TRBV28 and TRBJ1-2, with D perhaps TRBD1 (5 bases). Trimming took off 2 bases at V and 7 bases at J, with 8 bases between the two ends. The CDR3 runs to 12 residues. The germline CDR1 and CDR2 sequences are MDHEN and SYDVKM. CDR3 amino acids: CASSLGGGGYTF. In DNA, the CDR3 is TGTGCCAGCAGTTTAGGGGGTGGTGGCTACACCTTC.

The genes are TRBV5-5 and TRBJ2-3, with 9 bases that match TRBD1. Germline-derived CDR1 and CDR2 are SGHKS and YYEKEE (reference sequence). The trim removed 3 bases at V and 1 base at J, leaving 3 bases unmatched. This CDR3 is 15 amino acids long. The CDR3 sequence: CASSSWTGGTDTQYF. The CDR3 DNA reads TGTGCCAGCAGCTCTTGGACAGGGGGCACAGATACGCAGTATTTT. Full variable domain (outside the CDR3, taken from reference TRBV5-5 and TRBJ2-3): DAGVTQSPTHLIKTRGQQVTLRCSPISGHKSVSWYQQVLGQGPQFIFQYYEKEERGRGNFPDRFSARQFPNYSSELNVNALLLGDSALYLCASSSWTGGTDTQYFGPGTRLTVL.

This clone was seen just once. The rearrangement joins TRBV7-9 to TRBJ1-2; D might be TRBD1 (5 bases). The CDR3 covers 13 residues. The germline V gene encodes CDR1 SEHNR and CDR2 FQNEAQ (reference sequence). V gave up 8 bases and J gave up 3 bases, with 13 bases separating them. The CDR3 DNA sequence: TGTGCCAGCGGAGCCACAGGAGACTATGGCTACACCTTC. This translates into CASGATGDYGYTF.

The rearrangement joins TRBV5-1 to TRBJ1-4; D unresolved. This CDR3 is built from 15 residues. The germline V gene has CDR1 SGHRS and CDR2 YFSETQ. The germline V and J ends were trimmed by 2 bases and 5 bases, with 13 bases remaining between them. The CDR3 DNA reads as TGCGCCAGCAGCTTAGACGGGCCCCGGAATGAAAAACTGTTTTTT. It encodes CASSLDGPRNEKLFF.

The chain couples TRBV5-1 to TRBJ2-7; TRBD1 matches at 7 bases. This CDR3 has 15 residues. Trimming took 4 bases from V and 2 from J; bases not matched to a gene: 9. CDR1 and CDR2 from the germline V gene are SGHRS and YFSETQ. CDR3 region: CASSPGTEWPYEQYF. As DNA, the CDR3 is TGCGCCAGCAGCCCGGGGACAGAGTGGCCCTACGAGCAGTACTTC.

V and J are TRBV6-6 and TRBJ1-2; D gene uncertain. The V end was cut by 3 bases, the J end by 4 bases, with 12 bases between. The V gene's germline CDR1 is MNHNY and CDR2 SVGAGI (reference sequence). This CDR3 spans 14 amino acids. The CDR3 DNA sequence: TGTGCCAGCAGTTATTTGACCGCTACCTATGGCTACACCTTC. Translation gives CASSYLTATYGYTF.

This clone was observed a handful of times. The chain couples TRBV28 to TRBJ2-2, with TRBD1 as a possible D gene (5 bases). This CDR3 is built from 18 residues. V lost 4 bases and J lost 5, with 23 bases in between. Germline loops: CDR1 MDHEN, CDR2 SYDVKM. The CDR3 loop is CASSSPARVSRRTGELFF. The DNA of the CDR3 is TGTGCCAGCAGTTCCCCGGCCAGGGTCTCCCGTCGGACCGGGGAGCTGTTTTTT.

The V and J genes are TRBV5-6 and TRBJ1-5, with a tentative D call TRBD1 (5 bases). Germline CDR1 SGHDT, CDR2 YYEEEE. The CDR3 runs 16 residues. V dropped 2 bases and J dropped 4 bases, with 16 bases sitting between them. This CDR3 is CASSLKGNGVNQPQHF. CDR3 coding DNA: TGTGCCAGCAGCTTAAAGGGGAATGGTGTTAATCAGCCCCAGCATTTT.

The CDR3 DNA reads as TGTGCCGGAGGGATAACTAATTCACCCCTCCACTTT. Translation: CAGGITNSPLHF. J is TRBJ1-6 and V is TRBV30; D call uncertain. V was trimmed by 8 bases and J by 6 bases, leaving 11 bases between them. The CDR3 covers 12 residues. Germline V lookup: CDR1 GTSNPN, CDR2 SVGIG (reference sequence).

The chain uses TRBV4-1 and TRBJ2-5, with TRBD2 identical over 9 bases. The J segment lost 9 bases and the V segment lost 0 bases, leaving 14 bases of the junction unmatched. The length of the CDR3 is 17 residues. Germline V CDR1 and CDR2: MGHRA, YSYEKL. The CDR3 sequence: CASSQDSGGNIRAAQYF. In DNA form, the CDR3 reads TGCGCCAGCAGCCAAGATAGCGGGGGTAATATTAGAGCGGCCCAGTACTTC.

V and J are TRBV5-1 and TRBJ1-2, with D perhaps TRBD1 (5 bases). The V and J ends lost 5 bases and 5 bases respectively, with 16 bases between them. In germline, CDR1 is SGHRS, CDR2 YFSETQ. The CDR3 sequence is 14 residues long. CDR3 amino acids: CASRPAEEGYGYTF. CDR3 bases: TGCGCCAGCAGGCCCGCGGAAGAGGGGTATGGCTACACCTTC.

This sequence joins TRBV10-3 and TRBJ1-3; unclear D gene. The CDR3 has 12 residues. Between the trimmed V and J ends, which lost 4 bases and 3 bases, there was a span of 4 bases. Germline V CDR1 and CDR2: ENHRY, SYGVKD. CDR3 in DNA: TGTGCCATCAGTGGGTATGGAAACACCATATATTTT. It translates to CAISGYGNTIYF.

The J gene is TRBJ1-1, the V gene TRBV2, with 11 bases that match TRBD1. This CDR3 is 16 amino acids long. Germline values: CDR1 SNHLY, CDR2 FYNNEI. Trimming took 6 bases from V and 3 from J; bases not matched to a gene: 9. Written as DNA, the CDR3 is TGTGCCAGCAGGCACCCGAGGACAGGGGGCCACACTGAAGCTTTCTTT. Protein sequence: CASRHPRTGGHTEAFF.

The genes are TRBV5-6 and TRBJ2-5; 7 bases are a match to TRBD1. The CDR3 covers 14 residues. The germline V gene has CDR1 SGHDT and CDR2 YYEEEE. Germline trimming cut 4 bases from V and 5 bases from J; bases unmatched to any gene: 8. The CDR3 sequence: CASSRRGGEETQYF. CDR3 coding DNA: TGTGCCAGCAGCCGCAGAGGGGGCGAGGAGACCCAGTACTTC.